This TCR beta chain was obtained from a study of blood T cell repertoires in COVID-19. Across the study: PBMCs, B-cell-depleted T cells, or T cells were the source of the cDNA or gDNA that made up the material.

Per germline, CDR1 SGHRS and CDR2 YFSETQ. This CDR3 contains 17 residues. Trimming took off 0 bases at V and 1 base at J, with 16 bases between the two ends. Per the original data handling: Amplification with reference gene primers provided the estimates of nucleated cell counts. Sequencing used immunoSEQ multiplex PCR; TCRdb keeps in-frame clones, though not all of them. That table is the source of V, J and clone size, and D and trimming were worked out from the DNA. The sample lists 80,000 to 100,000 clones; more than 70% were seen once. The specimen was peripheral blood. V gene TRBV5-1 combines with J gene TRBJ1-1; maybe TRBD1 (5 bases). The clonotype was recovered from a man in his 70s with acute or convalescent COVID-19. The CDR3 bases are TGCGCCAGCAGCTTGGTGGGACTGGGAGGGAGGAACACTGAAGCTTTCTTT. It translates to CASSLVGLGGRNTEAFF.